Below, 26 T cell receptor beta chains from the same sample are listed, as sequenced in a study of PD-L1 blockade in urothelial cancer. The time point here: peripheral blood 6 weeks after treatment start. Libraries were prepared by immunoSEQ multiplex PCR; TCRdb keeps only in-frame clonotypes and omits some of them. Here the sample spans over 70,000 clones, approximately 87% being singletons. The material was PBMCs, obtained around atezolizumab (anti-PD-L1) treatment. Source of these receptors: a man in his 70s with urothelial cancer.

The chain uses TRBV19 and TRBJ2-3; TRBD2 matches at 12 bases. Trimming removed 4 bases from V and 4 bases from J; junction bases left unmatched: 0. CDR3 length: 14 amino acids. Germline CDR1 LNHDA, CDR2 SQIVND (reference sequence). CDR3 sequence reads: CASSTSGGADTQYF. CDR3 sequence (DNA): TGTGCCAGTAGTACTAGCGGGGGGGCAGATACGCAGTATTTT.

This clone was counted a single time. CDR3 loop: CASTILARGQGSYEQYF. CDR3 nucleotides: TGTGCCAGCACCATCTTAGCCCGGGGACAGGGATCCTACGAGCAGTACTTC. This chain uses TRBV7-2 with TRBJ2-7; 9 bases line up with TRBD1. Germline CDR1 and CDR2: SGHTA and FQGNSA. Trimming at V came to 7 bases and at J to 1 base, leaving 14 bases not matched to a gene. The CDR3 has 17 amino acids.

The rearrangement joins TRBV19 to TRBJ1-6; 8 bases are a match to TRBD1. Germline V CDR1 and CDR2: LNHDA, SQIVND (reference sequence). V shed 7 bases and J 2 bases; nucleotides not matched to a gene: 7. The CDR3 totals 16 residues. CDR3 region: CASTKQGGPYNSPLHF. CDR3 in DNA: TGTGCCAGTACTAAACAGGGGGGGCCCTATAATTCACCCCTCCACTTT.

The chain combines TRBV19 with TRBJ2-7; maybe TRBD1 (7 bases). The V gene lost 1 base and the J gene lost 2 bases, with 15 bases spanning the gap. Germline assignment: CDR1 LNHDA and CDR2 SQIVND (reference sequence). The length of the CDR3 is 16 residues. The CDR3 sequence: CASSIGRGQGPYEQYF. Here the CDR3 DNA reads TGTGCCAGTAGTATAGGGAGGGGGCAGGGGCCCTACGAGCAGTACTTC.

The chain links TRBV7-6 to TRBJ2-1; TRBD1 aligns across 7 bases. V lost 2 bases and J lost 0; bases outside the gene matches: 7. The CDR3 covers 17 residues. Germline V gene lookup returns CDR1 SGHVS and CDR2 FNYEAQ. This chain's CDR3 is CASSLSPGQSSYNEQFF. In DNA, the CDR3 is TGTGCCAGCAGCTTAAGTCCGGGACAGAGCTCCTACAATGAGCAGTTCTTC.

J is TRBJ2-6 and V is TRBV29-1, with 7 bases fitting TRBD1. The CDR3 is 14 residues long. The ends lost 7 bases at V and 4 bases at J; junction bases unmatched: 7. Per germline, CDR1 SQVTM and CDR2 ANQGSEA. The DNA for the CDR3 is TGCAGCGCACGACAGGGTTCAGGGGCCAACGTCCTGACTTTC. Amino acids: CSARQGSGANVLTF. The whole variable domain, filled in from reference TRBV29-1 and TRBJ2-6, reads SAVISQKPSRDICQRGTSLTIQCQVDSQVTMMFWYRQQPGQSLTLIATANQGSEATYESGFVIDKFPISRPNLTFSTLTVSNMSPEDSSIYLCSARQGSGANVLTFGAGSRLTVL.

The chain uses TRBV14 and TRBJ2-5; the D is unclear. The V end lost 6 bases, the J end lost 1 base, and 15 bases lay between the germline ends. There are 15 residues in the CDR3. In germline, CDR1 is SGHDN, CDR2 FVKESK. The DNA for the CDR3 is TGTGCCAGCAGTCCACTGGTTCCAGGCCAAGAGACCCAGTACTTC. This gives the protein CASSPLVPGQETQYF.

The gene calls are TRBV27 and TRBJ1-5; D perhaps matches TRBD1 (6 bases). Germline CDR1 is MNHEY and CDR2 is SMNVEV (reference sequence). Deletions cut 5 bases from V and 6 bases from J, with 14 bases between. The CDR3 is 14 residues long. For the CDR3, the DNA is TGTGCCAGCAGTCCGACAGGTCTATTTCAGCCCCAGCATTTT. Translation: CASSPTGLFQPQHF.

This clone was recorded once. The chain combines TRBV5-1 with TRBJ2-3; TRBD2 agrees at 13 bases. V gave up 0 bases and J gave up 13 bases; unmatched junction bases: 8. Germline loops: CDR1 SGHRS, CDR2 YFSETQ. The CDR3 runs to 15 residues. The CDR3 region is CASSLEGGLAGAKYF. For the CDR3, the DNA is TGCGCCAGCAGCTTGGAGGGTGGACTAGCGGGAGCAAAGTATTTT.

The chain links TRBV7-2 to TRBJ2-1, with 8 nucleotides matching TRBD2. V shed 8 bases, J shed 8 bases, and the junction held 11 bases outside the gene matches. Germline V CDR1 and CDR2: SGHTA, FQGNSA. This CDR3 has 14 residues. The CDR3 DNA reads TGTGCCAGCGTCCCGGGGGGGCCGTGGGATGAGCAGTTCTTC. Its protein is CASVPGGPWDEQFF.

The chain links TRBV5-1 to TRBJ1-1; D not resolved. Trimming took 0 bases from V and 6 from J, leaving 12 bases between them. Germline V gives CDR1 SGHRS, CDR2 YFSETQ. The CDR3 has 14 residues. CDR3 sequence reads: CASSLGNLGAEAFF. In DNA form, the CDR3 reads TGCGCCAGCAGCTTGGGTAATCTCGGGGCTGAAGCTTTCTTT.

Here the CDR3 reads CASSFGLAAIYEQYF. The CDR3, as DNA: TGCGCCAGCAGCTTCGGACTAGCGGCGATCTACGAGCAGTACTTC. The chain employs TRBV5-1 and TRBJ2-7, with 10 bases matching TRBD2. CDR3 size: 15 residues. J gave up 3 bases and V 2 bases, and 5 bases lay outside the gene matches. Germline loops: CDR1 SGHRS, CDR2 YFSETQ.

In regard to this clone: One end of the junction varies from germline; a read error may be responsible. The chain employs TRBV5-1 and TRBJ2-3; unclear D gene. Germline CDR1 SGHRS, CDR2 YFSETQ. The CDR3 contains 16 residues. The CDR3 nucleotides are TGCGCCAGCAGCCCACCCACCAACCTCGGCACAGATATGCAGTATTTT. It translates to CASSPPTNLGTDMQYF.

The rearrangement links TRBV7-2 to TRBJ2-7, with a tentative D call TRBD2 (5 bases). CDR3 length equals 13 residues. Germline values: CDR1 SGHTA, CDR2 FQGNSA. V was pared by 3 bases and J by 6 bases, with 12 bases between. In nucleotides, the CDR3 is TGTGCCAGCAGCTTTAGAGGGAGCTCCGAGCAGTACTTC. As protein: CASSFRGSSEQYF.

The J gene is TRBJ1-2, the V gene TRBV4-3; TRBD1 might be the D (6 bases). V was pared by 1 base and J by 8 bases, with 14 bases between. Germline lookup yields CDR1 LGHNA and CDR2 YSLEER. The CDR3 spans 14 residues. CDR3 DNA: TGCGCCAGCAGCCAAGCTAGGGACATCGGGGGCTACACCTTC. Its translation is CASSQARDIGGYTF.

The chain carries TRBV9 and TRBJ2-2; TRBD1 aligns across 8 bases. V was pared by 4 bases and J by 1 base, with 6 bases of the junction left unmatched. The CDR3 is 16 amino acids. Germline V gives CDR1 SGDLS, CDR2 YYNGEE. The CDR3 coding sequence is TGTGCCAGCAGCCCATTCGGGACAGGGAACACCGGGGAGCTGTTTTTT. Residues: CASSPFGTGNTGELFF.

This chain joins TRBV19 and TRBJ2-5; 8 bases align to TRBD1. The CDR3 contains 15 residues. J was trimmed by 2 bases and V by 7 bases; bases with no gene match: 9. Germline V gene sequence: CDR1 LNHDA, CDR2 SQIVND (reference sequence). The chain's CDR3 is CASNRTGGCQETQYF. CDR3 DNA: TGTGCCAGTAACCGAACAGGGGGATGTCAAGAGACCCAGTACTTC.

The rearrangement uses TRBV6-5 and TRBJ2-5; D remains ambiguous. Germline V gene sequence: CDR1 MNHEY, CDR2 SVGAGI. V was shortened by 0 bases and J by 9 bases, with 14 bases between the two germline ends. CDR3 length: 14 amino acids. CDR3 sequence (DNA): TGTGCCAGCAGTTACTCGATCACAGCCCAGGCCCAGTACTTC. This gives the protein CASSYSITAQAQYF.

V usage is TRBV5-8 and J usage is TRBJ1-5; the D is unclear. V was shortened by 4 bases and J by 4 bases, with 15 bases between the two germline ends. Per the germline V gene, CDR1 is SGHTS and CDR2 is YDEGEE. The CDR3 is 15 residues long. The CDR3 DNA follows: TGTGCCAGCAGCCCAGCAAGGGCGGGGAATCAGCCCCAGCATTTT. Protein sequence: CASSPARAGNQPQHF.

The chain joins TRBV5-6 to TRBJ1-5; D gene uncertain. Trimming shortened V by 6 bases and J by 0 bases, and 10 bases separated the two germline ends. Germline V gene lookup returns CDR1 SGHDT and CDR2 YYEEEE. This CDR3 is 14 amino acids long. As DNA, the CDR3 is TGTGCCAGCAAACGGCGGGGTAGCAATCAGCCCCAGCATTTT. Amino acids: CASKRRGSNQPQHF.

This clone came up a few times. V gene TRBV6-5 combines with J gene TRBJ2-2; 7 nucleotides line up with TRBD1. Trimming removed 5 bases from V and 8 bases from J; junction bases left unmatched: 5. Germline V gene sequence: CDR1 MNHEY, CDR2 SVGAGI. This CDR3 contains 13 residues. CDR3 protein: CASSADREGELFF. CDR3 in DNA: TGTGCCAGCAGTGCTGACAGGGAAGGGGAGCTGTTTTTT.

The V gene is TRBV7-2, the J gene TRBJ1-5, with D possibly TRBD1 on 5 matching bases. CDR3 size: 15 residues. Germline V gene data show CDR1 as SGHTA and CDR2 as FQGNSA. Trimming stripped 7 bases from V and 5 bases from J, with 18 bases between. This chain's CDR3 is CASTPFWGGDQPQHF. Written as DNA, the CDR3 is TGTGCCAGCACCCCCTTCTGGGGGGGGGATCAGCCCCAGCATTTT.

V usage is TRBV2 and J usage is TRBJ1-4; tentatively, D is TRBD1 (6 bases). V shed 1 base and J shed 8 bases, with 11 bases lying between them. There are 14 residues in the CDR3. Germline loops: CDR1 SNHLY, CDR2 FYNNEI. Here the CDR3 reads CASSEEGVQEKLFF. The CDR3, as DNA: TGTGCCAGCAGTGAAGAGGGGGTCCAGGAAAAACTGTTTTTT.

In this sample, this clone turned up once. V usage is TRBV9 and J usage is TRBJ1-1, with 9 bases lining up with TRBD1. V was clipped by 4 bases and J by 3 bases; unmatched bases: 4. Per germline, CDR1 SGDLS and CDR2 YYNGEE. This CDR3 has 14 amino acids. Here the CDR3 reads CASSKGQGYTEAFF. In nucleotides, the CDR3 is TGTGCCAGCAGCAAGGGACAGGGTTACACTGAAGCTTTCTTT.

V and J are TRBV5-1 and TRBJ2-3; TRBD2 matches at 7 bases. CDR3 length: 16 amino acids. Germline V gene sequence: CDR1 SGHRS, CDR2 YFSETQ. With V trimmed by 5 bases and J by 0 bases, 9 bases remained unmatched. CDR3 amino acids: CASSSVSGSSTDTQYF. Here the CDR3 DNA reads TGCGCCAGCAGTTCGGTTAGCGGGTCTAGCACAGATACGCAGTATTTT.

This chain connects TRBV4-3 to TRBJ2-2, with 16 bases aligning to TRBD2. The CDR3 consists of 16 residues. Germline-derived CDR1 and CDR2 are LGHNA and YSLEER. Germline trimming cut 4 bases from V and 6 bases from J; bases unmatched to any gene: 2. The CDR3 nucleotides are TGCGCCAGCAGCCCGGGACTAGCGGGAGGGGCCGGGGAGCTGTTTTTT. Translating it yields CASSPGLAGGAGELFF.